This passage covers 28 T cell receptor beta chains from one sample sequenced in a study of response to subunit inactivated influenza vaccine. In TCRdb, the RT-PCR reads were re-called with MiXCR into one record per CDR3 protein. The table lists about 170,000 distinct CDR3 sequences, about 10% of them singletons, with roughly 33% in the top ten. Sequenced here: CD8+ T cells sorted from PBMCs, sampled less than 25 months after vaccination. Every receptor here comes from a man between 50 and 69 years old who received an inactivated influenza vaccine.

Ten or more counts support this clonotype. The chain couples TRBV28 to TRBJ2-1; 10 nucleotides match TRBD2. V dropped 0 bases and J dropped 5; count of bases not matched to a gene: 1. CDR1 MDHEN and CDR2 SYDVKM come from the germline V gene. This CDR3 spans 15 amino acids. The CDR3 here is CASSLWLAGDNEQFF. DNA of the CDR3: TGTGCCAGCAGTTTATGGCTAGCGGGGGACAATGAGCAGTTCTTC.

The rearrangement joins TRBV28 to TRBJ2-1; 12 positions match TRBD2. V lost 1 base to trimming and J lost 4 bases; unmatched junction nucleotides: 2. Germline lookup yields CDR1 MDHEN and CDR2 SYDVKM. The CDR3 covers 16 residues. The CDR3 DNA sequence: TGTGCCAGCAGTTTATCGACTAGCGGGAGATACAATGAGCAGTTCTTC. Residues: CASSLSTSGRYNEQFF.

This clonotype was counted between two and nine times. The chain links TRBV28 to TRBJ2-3; 10 bases map to TRBD1. V was pared by 2 bases and J by 1 base, with 3 bases of the junction left unmatched. Germline loops: CDR1 MDHEN, CDR2 SYDVKM. The CDR3 totals 16 residues. CDR3 loop: CASSLTGTGGTDTQYF. The CDR3 coding sequence is TGTGCCAGCAGTTTAACCGGGACAGGGGGCACAGATACGCAGTATTTT.

This chain connects TRBV4-3 to TRBJ1-1, with 8 bases identical to TRBD1. CDR1 and CDR2 from the germline V gene are LGHNA and YSLEER. V trimming: 3 bases; J trimming: 4 bases; junction bases outside the gene matches: 10. The CDR3 contains 16 residues. In DNA form, the CDR3 reads TGCGCCAGCAGCCATACCCCGGACAGGGCGAGCACTGAAGCTTTCTTT. It translates to CASSHTPDRASTEAFF.

This clonotype was seen at least ten times. The gene calls are TRBV7-9 and TRBJ2-7; TRBD1 might be the D (5 bases). Trimming left V 8 bases short and J 5 bases short, with 19 bases between. CDR1 SEHNR and CDR2 FQNEAQ come from the germline V gene (reference sequence). CDR3 length equals 14 residues. In DNA form, the CDR3 reads TGTGCCAGCGGAACACCTTGGGGCGGTAACGAGCAGTACTTC. Residues: CASGTPWGGNEQYF.

This clonotype appeared many times. This chain joins TRBV28 and TRBJ1-5; possibly TRBD1 for D (6 bases). Trimming removed 8 bases at V and 3 bases at J, with 20 bases between. The CDR3 runs 16 residues. Germline CDR1 reads MDHEN; CDR2 reads SYDVKM. This CDR3 reads CASGIGEGDVNQPQHF. In DNA, the CDR3 is TGTGCCAGCGGAATTGGGGAGGGGGACGTCAATCAGCCCCAGCATTTT.

In DNA form, the CDR3 reads TGTGCCAGCAGCTTAGGACTAGCGGCCACCTACGAGCAGTACTTC. This encodes CASSLGLAATYEQYF. The chain carries TRBV7-2 and TRBJ2-7; TRBD2 matches 9 bases. The CDR3 contains 15 residues. Germline CDR1 and CDR2: SGHTA and FQGNSA. Trimming took 1 base from V and 2 from J; bases not matched to a gene: 3.

This clonotype was seen repeatedly, ten times or more. The chain combines TRBV20-1 with TRBJ2-1; 13 bases map to TRBD2. The CDR3 loop spans 16 amino acids. Germline trimming cut 3 bases from V and 0 bases from J; bases unmatched to any gene: 2. In germline, CDR1 is DFQATT, CDR2 SNEGSKA (reference sequence). CDR3: CSASGLAGVSYNEQFF. CDR3 sequence (DNA): TGCAGTGCTAGTGGACTAGCGGGAGTCTCCTACAATGAGCAGTTCTTC.

This clonotype has only a few counts. This chain joins TRBV20-1 and TRBJ2-1; 13 bases fit TRBD2. CDR1 DFQATT and CDR2 SNEGSKA come from the germline V gene (reference sequence). The CDR3 is 16 amino acids. The V gene end was trimmed by 6 bases and the J gene end by 1 base; junction bases not matched to a gene: 6. This CDR3 reads CSATGLAGRSYNEQFF. The CDR3 DNA follows: TGCAGTGCCACGGGACTAGCGGGGAGGTCCTACAATGAGCAGTTCTTC.

The gene calls are TRBV10-3 and TRBJ1-1, with D uncertain. The ends were cut back, 3 bases at V and 0 bases at J, with 8 bases in the middle. CDR3 length: 14 residues. Germline CDR1 and CDR2: ENHRY and SYGVKD. The CDR3 sequence is CAISDTTMNTEAFF. CDR3 sequence (DNA): TGTGCCATCAGTGACACAACTATGAACACTGAAGCTTTCTTT.

The V gene is TRBV2, the J gene TRBJ2-5; perhaps TRBD1 as D (6 bases). The germline V gene encodes CDR1 SNHLY and CDR2 FYNNEI. Trimming shortened V by 5 bases and J by 4 bases, and 11 bases separated the two germline ends. The CDR3 sequence is 13 residues long. Here the CDR3 reads CASSPGHGETQYF. The CDR3 nucleotides read TGTGCCAGCAGTCCGGGACACGGAGAGACCCAGTACTTC.

V usage is TRBV25-1 and J usage is TRBJ2-7; tentatively, D is TRBD2 (6 bases). Germline loops: CDR1 MGHDK, CDR2 SYGVNS. This CDR3 comprises 11 residues. V was cut by 3 bases and J by 12 bases, with 12 bases left in between. The CDR3 region is CASSEFREAYF. In DNA form, the CDR3 reads TGTGCCAGCAGTGAGTTCAGGGAGGCGTACTTC.

There are a few counts of this clonotype. The V and J genes are TRBV7-9 and TRBJ2-3, with D perhaps assigned TRBD1 or TRBD2 (5 bases each). This CDR3 region has 13 residues. V was pared by 7 bases and J by 4 bases, with 12 bases between. The V gene's germline CDR1 is SEHNR and CDR2 FQNEAQ (reference sequence). CDR3 loop: CASIRVGADTQYF. The CDR3 DNA follows: TGTGCCAGCATCCGAGTGGGGGCAGATACGCAGTATTTT.

The chain uses TRBV29-1 and TRBJ1-1, with 11 bases matching TRBD1. Germline-derived CDR1 and CDR2 are SQVTM and ANQGSEA. The CDR3 runs to 11 residues. The V segment lost 7 bases and the J segment 7 bases; nucleotides outside the gene matches: 2. CDR3 in DNA: TGCAGCGGGGGACAGGGGGGTGAAGCTTTCTTT. It specifies CSGGQGGEAFF.

This clonotype has ten or more counts. V is TRBV24-1 and J is TRBJ2-1; D is unresolved. CDR3 size: 15 residues. The germline gives CDR1 KGHDR, CDR2 SFDVKD. V lost 1 base and J lost 4, with 10 bases in between. The CDR3, as DNA: TGTGCCACCAGTGATTTTGCCAGAGGATACAATGAGCAGTTCTTC. The encoded protein is CATSDFARGYNEQFF.

The rearrangement uses TRBV15 and TRBJ2-7; perhaps TRBD2 as D (5 bases). From germline, CDR1 is LNHNV and CDR2 YYDKDF (reference sequence). The CDR3 contains 13 residues. V was pared by 0 bases and J by 6 bases, with 9 bases between. The CDR3 nucleotides are TGTGCCACCAGCAGAGAGGAGGACGTCGAGCAGTACTTC. Amino acids: CATSREEDVEQYF.

Remarks on this clonotype: Sequence at one end of the junction differs from germline and may be a read error. The chain couples TRBV3-1 to TRBJ2-1; 10 bases map to TRBD1. The CDR3 consists of 18 residues. Germline loops: CDR1 LGHDT, CDR2 YNNKEL (reference sequence). CDR3 nucleotide sequence: TGTGCCAGCAGCCAACAGGTCCCCGGGACAGGGGTGGTTAATGAGCAGTTTTTC. Translated: CASSQQVPGTGVVNEQFF.

The chain has TRBV27 and TRBJ2-3; TRBD1 agrees at 9 bases. V dropped 8 bases and J dropped 4; count of bases not matched to a gene: 19. CDR1 and CDR2 from the germline V gene are MNHEY and SMNVEV (reference sequence). CDR3 length equals 18 residues. The CDR3: CASAGTGSERAYPDTQYF. The CDR3 bases are TGTGCCAGCGCCGGGACAGGGAGCGAGAGGGCCTACCCAGATACGCAGTATTTT.

The chain combines TRBV10-3 with TRBJ2-7, with 7 bases that match TRBD1. After removal of 2 bases from V and 4 bases from J, the junction contained 2 bases not matched to a gene. Germline assignment: CDR1 ENHRY and CDR2 SYGVKD. The CDR3 has 13 residues. The CDR3 nucleotides read TGTGCCATCAGTGAGGGACAGGAATACGAGCAGTACTTC. This encodes CAISEGQEYEQYF.

The table lists this clonotype with a few counts. The chain uses TRBV4-1 and TRBJ1-6, with D unclear. The V end lost 1 base, the J end lost 0 bases, and 7 bases lay between the germline ends. The CDR3 consists of 16 residues. The germline V gene encodes CDR1 MGHRA and CDR2 YSYEKL. The CDR3, as DNA: TGCGCCAGCAGCCAAGTCGCAGCCTCCTATAATTCACCCCTCCACTTT. It codes for CASSQVAASYNSPLHF.

This clonotype was recorded at least ten times. The chain employs TRBV12-3 or TRBV12-4 and TRBJ2-1, with 12 bases identical to TRBD2. The CDR3 contains 18 residues. V trimming: 7 bases; J trimming: 1 base; junction bases outside the gene matches: 11. The CDR3 sequence is CASNHRLAGAGSYNEQFF. The CDR3 DNA reads as TGTGCCAGCAACCATAGACTAGCGGGAGCAGGGTCCTACAATGAGCAGTTCTTC.

This clonotype has more than one count but fewer than ten. V usage is TRBV20-1 and J usage is TRBJ2-1, with no clear D. Germline-derived CDR1 and CDR2 are DFQATT and SNEGSKA (reference sequence). The CDR3 loop spans 12 amino acids. V lost 6 bases, J lost 3 bases, and 9 bases lay in between. CDR3 sequence (DNA): TGCAGTGCCCAGTCCCGCTACAATGAGCAGTTCTTC. As protein: CSAQSRYNEQFF.

This chain uses TRBV12-3 or TRBV12-4 with TRBJ2-3; D may be TRBD2 (6 bases). CDR3 length equals 12 residues. Between the trimmed V and J ends, which lost 8 bases and 7 bases, there was a span of 13 bases. Here the CDR3 DNA reads TGTGCCAGCCGGGGGACCGATTATACGCAGTATTTT. Its translation: CASRGTDYTQYF.

The J gene is TRBJ2-3, the V gene TRBV9, with no clear D. CDR1 is SGDLS, CDR2 YYNGEE, per germline. This CDR3 is built from 14 residues. V was clipped by 3 bases and J by 4 bases, with 12 bases between them. In nucleotides, the CDR3 is TGTGCCAGCAGCGCCGGTTCCGGGTCAGATACGCAGTATTTT. Translation: CASSAGSGSDTQYF.

The gene calls are TRBV7-9 and TRBJ2-1; D is ambiguous. Trimming removed 3 bases at V and 6 bases at J, with 6 bases between. The CDR3 sequence is 12 residues long. The germline V gene encodes CDR1 SEHNR and CDR2 FQNEAQ (reference sequence). The DNA of the CDR3 is TGTGCCAGCAGCTTGCTCAGCAATGAGCAGTTCTTC. Amino acid sequence: CASSLLSNEQFF.

In its sample, this clonotype was seen a few times. The CDR3 protein is CSARNQSWGQETQYF. Here the CDR3 DNA reads TGCAGTGCTAGGAACCAATCCTGGGGGCAAGAGACCCAGTACTTC. The V gene is TRBV20-1, the J gene TRBJ2-5; D tentatively fits TRBD1 or TRBD2 (5 bases each). CDR3 length: 15 amino acids. Germline loops: CDR1 DFQATT, CDR2 SNEGSKA (reference sequence). The ends were cut back, 3 bases at V and 2 bases at J, with 16 bases in the middle.

The genes are TRBV6-2 or TRBV6-3 and TRBJ2-2, with D unclear. Germline lookup yields CDR1 MNHEY and CDR2 SVGEGT. Between the trimmed V and J ends, which lost 0 bases and 10 bases, there was a span of 9 bases. The CDR3 extends over 13 amino acids. The CDR3 bases are TGTGCCAGCAGTTACTCGAGTGGGATGGAGCTGTTTTTT. Translated: CASSYSSGMELFF.

The sample holds a few counts of this clonotype. The V gene is TRBV5-4, the J gene TRBJ1-2; D is unresolved. V was trimmed by 2 bases and J by 4 bases, leaving 15 bases between them. The germline V gene has CDR1 SGHNT and CDR2 YYREEE (reference sequence). This CDR3 is built from 15 residues. DNA for the CDR3: TGTGCCAGCAGCTTCGGGTCAGGAGATTTCTATGGCTACACCTTC. Amino acids: CASSFGSGDFYGYTF.